This T cell receptor beta chain was recovered during a study of patients and donors after allogeneic stem cell transplantation. One entry per CDR3 protein, called by TCRdb with MiXCR from the RT-PCR reads. The repertoire holds some 200,000 distinct CDR3 sequences, with 41% as singletons. The length of the CDR3 is 14 residues. V dropped 4 bases and J dropped 1 base, with 11 bases sitting between them. Germline V gives CDR1 SGHRS, CDR2 YFSETQ. This clonotype was sampled from a human donor who was either an allogeneic HSCT recipient or a stem cell or donor lymphocyte infusion donor (not recorded which). It is not recorded whose cells these are; they may come from a transplant donor. The gene calls are TRBV5-1 and TRBJ1-1, with D perhaps TRBD1 (5 bases). Specimen: blood, either unsorted or a sorted T cell fraction (not recorded which). CDR3 protein: CASSRIRGNTEAFF. The CDR3 DNA follows: TGCGCCAGCAGCCGGATTAGGGGGAACACTGAAGCTTTCTTT.